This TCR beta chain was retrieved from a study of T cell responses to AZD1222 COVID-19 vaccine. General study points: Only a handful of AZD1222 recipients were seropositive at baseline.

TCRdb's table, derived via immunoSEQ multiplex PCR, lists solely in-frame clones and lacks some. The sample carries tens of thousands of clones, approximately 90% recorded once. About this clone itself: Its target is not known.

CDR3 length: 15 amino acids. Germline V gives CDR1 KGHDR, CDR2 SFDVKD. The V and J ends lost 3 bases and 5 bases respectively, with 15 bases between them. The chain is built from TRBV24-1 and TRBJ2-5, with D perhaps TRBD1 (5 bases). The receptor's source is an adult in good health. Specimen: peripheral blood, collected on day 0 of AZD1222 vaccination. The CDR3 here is CATSDREGARETQYF. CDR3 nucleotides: TGTGCCACCAGTGATAGGGAAGGGGCTCGTGAGACCCAGTACTTC.